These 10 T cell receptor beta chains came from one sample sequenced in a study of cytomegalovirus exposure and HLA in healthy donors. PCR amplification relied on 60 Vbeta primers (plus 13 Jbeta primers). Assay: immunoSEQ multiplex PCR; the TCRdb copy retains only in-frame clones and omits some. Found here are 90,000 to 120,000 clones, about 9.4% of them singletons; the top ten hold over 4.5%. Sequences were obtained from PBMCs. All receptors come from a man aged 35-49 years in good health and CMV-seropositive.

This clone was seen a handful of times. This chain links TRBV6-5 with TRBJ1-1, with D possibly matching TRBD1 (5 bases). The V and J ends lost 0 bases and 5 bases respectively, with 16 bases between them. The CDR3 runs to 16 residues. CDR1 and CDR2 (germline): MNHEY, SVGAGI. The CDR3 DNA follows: TGTGCCAGCAGTTACTCACCAGTGGAGGGGAGGACTGAAGCTTTCTTT. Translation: CASSYSPVEGRTEAFF.

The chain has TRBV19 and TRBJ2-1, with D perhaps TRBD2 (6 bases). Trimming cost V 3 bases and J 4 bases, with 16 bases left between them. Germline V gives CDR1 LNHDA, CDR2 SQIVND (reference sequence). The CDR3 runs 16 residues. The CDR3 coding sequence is TGTGCCAGTAGTATTGTATGGGACTTCCAGTACAATGAGCAGTTCTTC. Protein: CASSIVWDFQYNEQFF.

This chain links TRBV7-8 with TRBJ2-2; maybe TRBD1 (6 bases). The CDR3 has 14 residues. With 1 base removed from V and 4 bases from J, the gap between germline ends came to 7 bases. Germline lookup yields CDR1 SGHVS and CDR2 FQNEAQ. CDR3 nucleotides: TGTGCCAGCAGCTTAGTAGGGGGCACCGGGGAGCTGTTTTTT. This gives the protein CASSLVGGTGELFF. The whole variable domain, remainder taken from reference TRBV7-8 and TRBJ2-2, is GAGVSQSPRYKVAKRGQDVALRCDPISGHVSLFWYQQALGQGPEFLTYFQNEAQLDKSGLPSDRFFAERPEGSVSTLKIQRTQQEDSAVYLCASSLVGGTGELFFGEGSRLTVL.

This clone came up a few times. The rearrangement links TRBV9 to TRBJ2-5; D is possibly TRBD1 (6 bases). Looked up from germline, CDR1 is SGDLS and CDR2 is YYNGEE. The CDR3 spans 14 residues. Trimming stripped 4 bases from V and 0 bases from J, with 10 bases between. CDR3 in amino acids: CASSPGTNQETQYF. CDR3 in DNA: TGTGCCAGCAGCCCAGGGACAAACCAAGAGACCCAGTACTTC.

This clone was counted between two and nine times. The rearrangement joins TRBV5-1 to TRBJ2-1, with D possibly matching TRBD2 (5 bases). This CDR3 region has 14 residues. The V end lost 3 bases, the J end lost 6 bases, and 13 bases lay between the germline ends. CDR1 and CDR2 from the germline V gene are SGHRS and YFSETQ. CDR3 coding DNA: TGCGCCAGCAGCTGGGCTCCGGGGTCCAATGAGCAGTTCTTC. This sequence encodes CASSWAPGSNEQFF.

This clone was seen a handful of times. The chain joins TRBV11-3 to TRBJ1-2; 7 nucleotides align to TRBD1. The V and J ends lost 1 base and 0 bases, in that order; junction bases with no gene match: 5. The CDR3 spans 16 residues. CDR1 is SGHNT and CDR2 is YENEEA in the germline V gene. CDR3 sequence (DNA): TGTGCCAGCAGCTTAGCAGGGGGATTCCCTAACTATGGCTACACCTTC. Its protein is CASSLAGGFPNYGYTF.

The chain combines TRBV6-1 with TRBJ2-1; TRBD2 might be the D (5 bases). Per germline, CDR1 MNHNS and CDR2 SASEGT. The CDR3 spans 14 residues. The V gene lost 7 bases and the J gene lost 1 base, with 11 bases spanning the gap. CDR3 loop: CASTRTGSYNEQFF. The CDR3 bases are TGTGCCAGCACGCGGACTGGTTCCTACAATGAGCAGTTCTTC.

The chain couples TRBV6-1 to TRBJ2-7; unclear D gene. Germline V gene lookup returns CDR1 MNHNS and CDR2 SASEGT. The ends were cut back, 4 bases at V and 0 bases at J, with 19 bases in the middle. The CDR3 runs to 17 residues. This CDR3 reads CASSGGFRRFASYEQYF. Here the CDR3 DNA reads TGTGCCAGCAGTGGTGGTTTCCGGCGGTTTGCCTCCTACGAGCAGTACTTC.

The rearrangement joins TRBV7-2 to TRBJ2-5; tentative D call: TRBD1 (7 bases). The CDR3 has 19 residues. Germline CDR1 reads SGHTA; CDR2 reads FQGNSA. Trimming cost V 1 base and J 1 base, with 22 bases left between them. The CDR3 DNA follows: TGTGCCAGCAGCTTAGTAGGACAGCCAGGGGGGAAGCCCCAAGAGACCCAGTACTTC. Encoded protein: CASSLVGQPGGKPQETQYF.

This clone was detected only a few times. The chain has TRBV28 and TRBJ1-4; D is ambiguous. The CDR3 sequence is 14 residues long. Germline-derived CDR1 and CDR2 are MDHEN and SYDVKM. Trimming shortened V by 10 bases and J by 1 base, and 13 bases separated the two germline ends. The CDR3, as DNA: TGTGCCACCCTACGGTACGAAACTAATGAAAAACTGTTTTTT. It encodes CATLRYETNEKLFF. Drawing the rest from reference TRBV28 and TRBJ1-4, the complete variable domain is DVKVTQSSRYLVKRTGEKVFLECVQDMDHENMFWYRQDPGLGLRLIYFSYDVKMKEKGDIPEGYSVSREKKERFSLILESASTNQTSMYLCATLRYETNEKLFFGSGTQLSVL.